At least ten counts were recorded for the clone carrying this TCR beta chain. The antigen remains unidentified. Germline V gives CDR1 SGHTA, CDR2 FQGTGA. The CDR3 contains 16 residues. Trimming left V 5 bases short and J 3 bases short, with 17 bases between. Using MiXCR, TCRdb reanalyzed the PCR reads. The sample yields about 93,000 clones, roughly 13% seen once. These data originate in a study of metastatic and nonmetastatic thyroid tumors. Overall study results and limits: Patients with malignant thyroid tumors reportedly had significantly higher TCR beta diversity than those with benign nodules, in blood and tumor.

Every patient was untreated before thyroid surgery. Input material: blood. The TCR comes from a female donor with papillary thyroid cancer or a benign thyroid nodule (not recorded which). Some clones in this sample may be carry-over from other donors' samples. The chain is built from TRBV7-3 and TRBJ2-1; tentatively, D is TRBD1 or TRBD2 (5 bases each). The CDR3, as DNA: TGTGCCAGCAGCCCTTCGCCGAGGGGTTTCTACAATGAGCAGTTCTTC. It translates to CASSPSPRGFYNEQFF.